The 18 T cell receptor beta chains reported below all come from one sample, sequenced in a study of cytomegalovirus exposure and HLA in healthy donors. TCRdb's copy holds only in-frame clones and misses some; the assay was immunoSEQ multiplex PCR. Of a few hundred thousand clones in the sample, about nine tenths are singletons; the top ten hold under 0.9%. The sample taken for sequencing was PBMCs. These receptors were collected from a woman aged 18-35 years in good health and CMV-seronegative.

The chain combines TRBV28 with TRBJ2-4; TRBD2 aligns across 7 bases. V lost 2 bases, J lost 7 bases, and 8 bases stayed unmatched. Germline-derived CDR1 and CDR2 are MDHEN and SYDVKM. The CDR3 spans 15 residues. Here the CDR3 reads CASSLGWGGENIQYF. Here the CDR3 DNA reads TGTGCCAGCAGTTTAGGGTGGGGGGGAGAGAACATTCAGTACTTC.

This clone was counted only a few times. The chain is built from TRBV2 and TRBJ2-7, with D possibly being TRBD2 (5 bases). Germline V gives CDR1 SNHLY, CDR2 FYNNEI. This CDR3 spans 13 amino acids. V shed 6 bases and J shed 3 bases, with 12 bases lying between them. The DNA of the CDR3 is TGTGCCAGCAGGTCCAGCGGAAGCTACGAGCAGTACTTC. Protein sequence: CASRSSGSYEQYF. The full variable domain, its missing parts supplied by reference TRBV2 and TRBJ2-7, is EPEVTQTPSHQVTQMGQEVILRCVPISNHLYFYWYRQILGQKVEFLVSFYNNEISEKSEIFDDQFSVERPDGSNFTLKIRSTKLEDSAMYFCASRSSGSYEQYFGPGTRLTVT.

The chain has TRBV28 and TRBJ2-4; D unclear. CDR1 is MDHEN and CDR2 is SYDVKM in the germline V gene. This CDR3 has 15 amino acids. V was shortened by 6 bases and J by 1 base, with 13 bases between the two germline ends. The CDR3 loop reads CASSSTVGAKNIQYF. DNA of the CDR3: TGTGCCAGCAGCTCCACAGTGGGCGCCAAAAACATTCAGTACTTC.

This chain joins TRBV7-7 and TRBJ2-7, with a weak D call TRBD2 (5 bases). CDR1 is SSHAT, CDR2 FNYEAQ, per germline (reference sequence). The ends were cut back, 5 bases at V and 2 bases at J, with 13 bases in the middle. The CDR3 covers 14 residues. The CDR3 here is CASSPGIYPYEQYF. CDR3 nucleotides: TGTGCCAGCAGCCCGGGAATCTACCCCTACGAGCAGTACTTC.

This clone was recorded a few times. DNA of the CDR3: TGTGCCAGCAGCTTTAACTCCCAGGATTACAATGAGCAGTTCTTC. Its translation is CASSFNSQDYNEQFF. This chain connects TRBV11-2 to TRBJ2-1, with D unresolved. Germline V gene sequence: CDR1 SGHAT, CDR2 FQNNGV. The germline V and J ends were trimmed by 3 bases and 4 bases, with 13 bases remaining between them. The CDR3 is made up of 15 amino acids.

This clone showed up just a few times. J is TRBJ2-7 and V is TRBV5-1; TRBD1 might be the D (6 bases). Trimming left V 0 bases short and J 3 bases short, with 13 bases between. The germline gives CDR1 SGHRS, CDR2 YFSETQ. The CDR3 is made up of 15 amino acids. CDR3 bases: TGCGCCAGCAGCTTGGCCACAGGGTACTACTACGAGCAGTACTTC. It translates to CASSLATGYYYEQYF.

The chain joins TRBV15 to TRBJ2-2; 9 bases align to TRBD1. The CDR3 spans 17 residues. Germline assignment: CDR1 LNHNV and CDR2 YYDKDF (reference sequence). V lost 3 bases, J lost 5 bases, and 10 bases stayed unmatched. For the CDR3, the DNA is TGTGCCACCAGCAGCAGCCGGGGGACAGGGAAAACCGGGGAGCTGTTTTTT. It codes for CATSSSRGTGKTGELFF.

V gene TRBV6-1 combines with J gene TRBJ1-2, with D tentatively TRBD1 (5 bases). The CDR3 contains 13 residues. Deletions cut 4 bases from V and 4 bases from J, with 10 bases between. CDR1 is MNHNS and CDR2 is SASEGT in the germline V gene. The CDR3 loop reads CASSAGGGYGYTF. The CDR3 nucleotides are TGTGCCAGCAGTGCTGGGGGAGGCTATGGCTACACCTTC.

J is TRBJ2-7 and V is TRBV5-1, with 14 bases lining up with TRBD2. Looked up from germline, CDR1 is SGHRS and CDR2 is YFSETQ. The CDR3 sequence is 16 residues long. Trimming removed 2 bases from V and 5 bases from J; junction bases left unmatched: 6. The CDR3: CASSFRLAGGPHEQYF. CDR3 coding DNA: TGCGCCAGCAGCTTCAGACTAGCGGGGGGGCCGCACGAGCAGTACTTC. Filled out from reference TRBV5-1 and TRBJ2-7, the complete variable domain reads KAGVTQTPRYLIKTRGQQVTLSCSPISGHRSVSWYQQTPGQGLQFLFEYFSETQRNKGNFPGRFSGRQFSNSRSEMNVSTLELGDSALYLCASSFRLAGGPHEQYFGPGTRLTVT.

The genes are TRBV18 and TRBJ1-2, with no clear D. The CDR3 is 15 residues long. The V and J ends lost 3 bases and 1 base respectively, with 12 bases between them. The germline gives CDR1 KGHSH, CDR2 LQKENI. CDR3 in amino acids: CASSPTGRDNYGYTF. CDR3 sequence (DNA): TGTGCCAGCTCACCCACTGGGCGGGATAACTATGGCTACACCTTC.

The V and J genes are TRBV27 and TRBJ2-7; perhaps TRBD1 as D (6 bases). Germline assignment: CDR1 MNHEY and CDR2 SMNVEV (reference sequence). The CDR3 covers 15 residues. V gave up 0 bases and J gave up 6 bases, with 15 bases separating them. The CDR3 region is CASSLSLGGIGEQYF. CDR3 sequence (DNA): TGTGCCAGCAGTTTATCCTTAGGGGGAATTGGCGAGCAGTACTTC.

V usage is TRBV18 and J usage is TRBJ2-7; 9 positions agree with TRBD1. The CDR3 runs 16 residues. J gave up 0 bases and V 4 bases, and 7 bases lay outside the gene matches. CDR1 is KGHSH and CDR2 is LQKENI in the germline V gene. CDR3 amino acids: CASSRTGGAGSYEQYF. CDR3 coding DNA: TGTGCCAGCTCACGTACAGGGGGCGCGGGCTCCTACGAGCAGTACTTC.

The rearrangement uses TRBV27 and TRBJ2-1; 7 bases agree with TRBD2. CDR3 length equals 15 residues. V gave up 6 bases and J gave up 3 bases; unmatched junction bases: 8. CDR1 and CDR2 (germline): MNHEY, SMNVEV (reference sequence). The chain's CDR3 is CASSLTSLNYNEQFF. In DNA form, the CDR3 reads TGTGCCAGCAGCTTGACTAGCCTAAACTACAATGAGCAGTTCTTC.

This chain connects TRBV5-1 to TRBJ2-2; D gene unclear. The CDR3 sequence is 14 residues long. V was pared by 2 bases and J by 5 bases, with 10 bases between. Germline CDR1 reads SGHRS; CDR2 reads YFSETQ. CDR3 sequence: CASSFFTDTGELFF. The CDR3 DNA reads as TGCGCCAGCAGCTTTTTTACTGATACCGGGGAGCTGTTTTTT. The full variable domain, its missing parts supplied by reference TRBV5-1 and TRBJ2-2, is KAGVTQTPRYLIKTRGQQVTLSCSPISGHRSVSWYQQTPGQGLQFLFEYFSETQRNKGNFPGRFSGRQFSNSRSEMNVSTLELGDSALYLCASSFFTDTGELFFGEGSRLTVL.

This chain uses TRBV11-2 with TRBJ2-7; 9 bases agree with TRBD1. This CDR3 spans 18 amino acids. V lost 1 base, J lost 9 bases, and 19 bases stayed unmatched. In germline, CDR1 is SGHAT, CDR2 FQNNGV. CDR3 coding DNA: TGTGCCAGCAGCTTAGGTCCCTACACGACAGGGGGAGGTTATGGGCAGTACTTC. It codes for CASSLGPYTTGGGYGQYF.

The chain has TRBV7-2 and TRBJ2-1; 7 bases line up with TRBD1. V shed 1 base, J shed 6 bases, and the junction held 6 bases outside the gene matches. CDR1 is SGHTA, CDR2 FQGNSA, per germline. This CDR3 is built from 15 residues. This CDR3 is CASSLEPGGGNEQFF. The CDR3 bases are TGTGCCAGCAGCTTAGAGCCAGGGGGTGGCAATGAGCAGTTCTTC. Drawing the rest from reference TRBV7-2 and TRBJ2-1, the complete variable domain is GAGVSQSPSNKVTEKGKDVELRCDPISGHTALYWYRQSLGQGLEFLIYFQGNSAPDKSGLPSDRFSAERTGGSVSTLTIQRTQQEDSAVYLCASSLEPGGGNEQFFGPGTRLTVL.

The CDR3 DNA reads TGCGCCAGCAGCCAAGCCCCTCGACTAGCGCAGTACAATGAGCAGTTCTTC. Residues: CASSQAPRLAQYNEQFF. The gene calls are TRBV4-1 and TRBJ2-1; TRBD2 matches at 8 bases. Trimming took 1 base from V and 4 from J; bases not matched to a gene: 9. The germline gives CDR1 MGHRA, CDR2 YSYEKL. The CDR3 runs 17 residues.

The rearrangement joins TRBV29-1 to TRBJ1-1; D perhaps matches TRBD1 (6 bases). Germline V lookup: CDR1 SQVTM, CDR2 ANQGSEA. The CDR3 runs to 12 residues. V gave up 0 bases and J gave up 6 bases, with 8 bases separating them. As DNA, the CDR3 is TGCAGCGTTGAAGAGGCAGGGGCTGAAGCTTTCTTT. Amino acid sequence: CSVEEAGAEAFF.